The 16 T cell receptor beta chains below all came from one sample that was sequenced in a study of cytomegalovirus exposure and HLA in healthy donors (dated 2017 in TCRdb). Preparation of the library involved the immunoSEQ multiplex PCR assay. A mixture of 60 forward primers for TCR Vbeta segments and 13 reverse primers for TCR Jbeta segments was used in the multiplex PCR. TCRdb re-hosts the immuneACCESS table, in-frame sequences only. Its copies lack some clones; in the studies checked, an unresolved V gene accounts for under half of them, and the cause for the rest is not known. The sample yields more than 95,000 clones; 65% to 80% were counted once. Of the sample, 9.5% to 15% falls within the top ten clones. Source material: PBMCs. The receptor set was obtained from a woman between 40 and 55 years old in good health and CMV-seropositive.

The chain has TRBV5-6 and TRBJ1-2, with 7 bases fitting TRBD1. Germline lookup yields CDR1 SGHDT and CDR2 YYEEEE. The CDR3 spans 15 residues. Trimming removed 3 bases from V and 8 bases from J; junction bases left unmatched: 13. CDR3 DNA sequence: TGTGCCAGCAGCTCGAAAACAGGGGTATGGGGGGGCTACACCTTC. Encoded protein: CASSSKTGVWGGYTF.

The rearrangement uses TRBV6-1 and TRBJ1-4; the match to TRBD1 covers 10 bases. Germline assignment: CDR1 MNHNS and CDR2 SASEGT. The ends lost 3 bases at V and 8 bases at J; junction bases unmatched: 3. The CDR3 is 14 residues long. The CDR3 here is CASSEDRGNEKLFF. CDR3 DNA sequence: TGTGCCAGCAGTGAGGACAGGGGGAACGAAAAACTGTTTTTT.

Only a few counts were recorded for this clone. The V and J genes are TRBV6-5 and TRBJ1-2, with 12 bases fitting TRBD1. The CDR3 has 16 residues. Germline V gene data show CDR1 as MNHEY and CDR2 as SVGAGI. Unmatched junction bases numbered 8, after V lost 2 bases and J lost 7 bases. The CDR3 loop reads CASSYRPGQGASGYTF. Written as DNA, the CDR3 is TGTGCCAGCAGTTACCGTCCGGGACAGGGGGCGAGTGGCTACACCTTC.

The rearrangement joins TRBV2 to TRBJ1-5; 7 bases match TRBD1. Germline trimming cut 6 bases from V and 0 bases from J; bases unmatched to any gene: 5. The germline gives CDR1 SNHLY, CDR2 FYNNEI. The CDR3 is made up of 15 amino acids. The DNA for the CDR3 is TGTGCCAGCAGGAGTGGGACAGTTAGCAATCAGCCCCAGCATTTT. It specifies CASRSGTVSNQPQHF.

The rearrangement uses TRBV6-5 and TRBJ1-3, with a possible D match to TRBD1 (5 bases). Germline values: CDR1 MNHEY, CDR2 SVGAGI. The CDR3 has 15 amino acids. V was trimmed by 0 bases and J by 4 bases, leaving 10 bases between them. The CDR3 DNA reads TGTGCCAGCAGTTACTCGGGAACAGGAGGAAACACCATATATTTT. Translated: CASSYSGTGGNTIYF.

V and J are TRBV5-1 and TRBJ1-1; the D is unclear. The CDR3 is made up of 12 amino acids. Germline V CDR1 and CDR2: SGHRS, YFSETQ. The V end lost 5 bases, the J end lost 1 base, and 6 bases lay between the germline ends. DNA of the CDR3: TGCGCCAGCAGGGGAGGGAACACTGAAGCTTTCTTT. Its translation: CASRGGNTEAFF.

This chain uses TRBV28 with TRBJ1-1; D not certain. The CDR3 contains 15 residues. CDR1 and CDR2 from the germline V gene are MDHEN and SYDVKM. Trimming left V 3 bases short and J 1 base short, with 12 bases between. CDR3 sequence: CASSLNSPTNTEAFF. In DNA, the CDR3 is TGTGCCAGCAGTTTGAACAGTCCAACGAACACTGAAGCTTTCTTT.

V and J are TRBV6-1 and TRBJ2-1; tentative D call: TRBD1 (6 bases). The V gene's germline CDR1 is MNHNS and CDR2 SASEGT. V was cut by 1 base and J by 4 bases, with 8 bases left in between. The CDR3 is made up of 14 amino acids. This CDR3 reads CASSEGQEYNEQFF. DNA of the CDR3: TGTGCCAGCAGTGAAGGACAGGAGTACAATGAGCAGTTCTTC.

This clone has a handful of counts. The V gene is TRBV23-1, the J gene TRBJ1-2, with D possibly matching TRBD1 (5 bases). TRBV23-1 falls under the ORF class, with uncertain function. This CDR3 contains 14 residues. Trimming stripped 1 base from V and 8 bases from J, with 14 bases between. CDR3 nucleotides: TGCGCCAGCAGTCAATGGGAGGGGAAGGAGGGCTACACCTTC. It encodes CASSQWEGKEGYTF.

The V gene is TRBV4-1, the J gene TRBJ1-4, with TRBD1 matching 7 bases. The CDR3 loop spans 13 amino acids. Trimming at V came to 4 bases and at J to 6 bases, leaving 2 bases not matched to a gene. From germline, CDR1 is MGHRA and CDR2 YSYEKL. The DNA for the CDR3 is TGCGCCAGCAGCCTGACAGGGTATGAAAAACTGTTTTTT. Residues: CASSLTGYEKLFF.

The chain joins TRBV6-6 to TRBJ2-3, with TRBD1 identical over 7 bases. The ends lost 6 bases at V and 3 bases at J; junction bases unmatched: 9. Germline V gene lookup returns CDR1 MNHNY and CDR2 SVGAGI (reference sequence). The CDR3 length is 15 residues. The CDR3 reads CASRNQGQRTDTQYF. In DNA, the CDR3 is TGTGCCAGCAGAAACCAGGGACAGAGGACAGATACGCAGTATTTT.

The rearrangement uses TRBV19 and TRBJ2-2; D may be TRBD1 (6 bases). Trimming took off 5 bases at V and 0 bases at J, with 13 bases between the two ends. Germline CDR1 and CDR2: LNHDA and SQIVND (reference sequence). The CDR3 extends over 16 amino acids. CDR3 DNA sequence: TGTGCCAGTAGTTCCGGGACAAACGCGAACACCGGGGAGCTGTTTTTT. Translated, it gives CASSSGTNANTGELFF.

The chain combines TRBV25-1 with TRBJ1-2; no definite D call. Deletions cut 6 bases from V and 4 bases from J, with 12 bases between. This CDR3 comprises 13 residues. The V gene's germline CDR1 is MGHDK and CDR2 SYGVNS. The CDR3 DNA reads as TGTGCCAGCAGCGATGCAGCGACCTATGGCTACACCTTC. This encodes CASSDAATYGYTF.

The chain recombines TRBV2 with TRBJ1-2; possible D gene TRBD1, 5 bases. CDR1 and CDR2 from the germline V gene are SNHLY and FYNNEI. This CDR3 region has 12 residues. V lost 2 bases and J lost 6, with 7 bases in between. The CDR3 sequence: CASSEQGNGYTF. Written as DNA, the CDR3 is TGTGCCAGCAGTGAACAGGGAAATGGCTACACCTTC.

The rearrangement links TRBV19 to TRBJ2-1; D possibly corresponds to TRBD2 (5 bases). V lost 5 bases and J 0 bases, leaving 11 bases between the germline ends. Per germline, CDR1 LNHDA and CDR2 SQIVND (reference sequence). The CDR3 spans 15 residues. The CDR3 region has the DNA TGTGCCAGTAGTTACGACTATAGCTCCTACAATGAGCAGTTCTTC. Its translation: CASSYDYSSYNEQFF. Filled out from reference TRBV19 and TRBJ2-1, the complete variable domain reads DGGITQSPKYLFRKEGQNVTLSCEQNLNHDAMYWYRQDPGQGLRLIYYSQIVNDFQKGDIAEGYSVSREKKESFPLTVTSAQKNPTAFYLCASSYDYSSYNEQFFGPGTRLTVL.

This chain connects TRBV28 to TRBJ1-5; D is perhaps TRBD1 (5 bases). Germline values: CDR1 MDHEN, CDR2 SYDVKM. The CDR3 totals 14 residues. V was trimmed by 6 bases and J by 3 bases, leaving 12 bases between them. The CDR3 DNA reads TGTGCCAGCAGCCCGGAGGGGCACAATCAGCCCCAGCATTTT. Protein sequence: CASSPEGHNQPQHF.